The 10 T cell receptor beta chains presented below share a single source sample, sequenced in a study of blood T cell repertoires in COVID-19. The table came from immunoSEQ multiplex PCR; TCRdb's copy has only in-frame clones and leaves some out. Here the sample spans under 300,000 clones, 87% being singletons. What was sequenced was PBMCs or T cells enriched from blood (not recorded which). These receptors were obtained from a woman aged 30 to 39 with acute COVID-19.

The chain has TRBV2 and TRBJ2-3; no clear D gene. The length of the CDR3 is 15 residues. Germline V gene sequence: CDR1 SNHLY, CDR2 FYNNEI. Trimming removed 0 bases from V and 1 base from J, with 8 bases in between. The CDR3, as DNA: TGTGCCAGCAGTGAAGCGCTGGCTGGCACAGATACGCAGTATTTT. Amino acid sequence: CASSEALAGTDTQYF.

The chain joins TRBV2 to TRBJ2-7, with TRBD2 as a possible D gene (5 bases). V shed 0 bases and J shed 4 bases, with 13 bases lying between them. This CDR3 spans 15 amino acids. Germline-derived CDR1 and CDR2 are SNHLY and FYNNEI. The CDR3 DNA follows: TGTGCCAGCAGTGAAGCCCGGCGGCGGGTATACGAGCAGTACTTC. Translated: CASSEARRRVYEQYF.

This sequence joins TRBV11-2 and TRBJ2-1; D might be TRBD2 (5 bases). V was clipped by 4 bases and J by 0 bases, with 7 bases between them. This CDR3 region has 14 residues. In germline, CDR1 is SGHAT, CDR2 FQNNGV. CDR3 sequence (DNA): TGTGCCAGCAGCTCCGCGGGCTCCTACAATGAGCAGTTCTTC. Protein sequence: CASSSAGSYNEQFF.

This rearrangement joins TRBV9 to TRBJ1-2; tentatively, D is TRBD1 (5 bases). The CDR3 spans 16 residues. From germline, CDR1 is SGDLS and CDR2 YYNGEE. V lost 0 bases to trimming and J lost 7 bases, with 19 bases between them. The chain's CDR3 is CASSVDSTRAKGGYTF. The CDR3 nucleotides are TGTGCCAGCAGCGTAGACAGCACCAGGGCCAAGGGTGGCTACACCTTC.

Of note for this clone: At one end the junction does not follow the germline gene, possibly because of a read error. This chain joins TRBV4-1 and TRBJ2-1; D perhaps matches TRBD1 (6 bases). The CDR3 consists of 20 residues. Germline V CDR1 and CDR2: MGHRA, YSYEKL. The CDR3 bases are TGCGCCAGCACCCAACATCCTCCCCGGGACACGATCTTCCCCTACAATGAGCAGTTCTTC. It codes for CASTQHPPRDTIFPYNEQFF.

The chain combines TRBV7-8 with TRBJ1-1; 7 positions agree with TRBD1. Germline CDR1 SGHVS, CDR2 FQNEAQ. Germline trimming cut 1 base from V and 5 bases from J; bases unmatched to any gene: 7. This CDR3 spans 15 amino acids. CDR3 DNA: TGTGCCAGCAGCTTAGGCCTCAGGGGGAGTACTGAAGCTTTCTTT. It codes for CASSLGLRGSTEAFF.

The rearrangement uses TRBV6-6 and TRBJ2-7; TRBD2 is a possible D gene (6 bases). CDR1 MNHNY and CDR2 SVGAGI come from the germline V gene (reference sequence). The CDR3 is 16 residues long. V lost 0 bases to trimming and J lost 6 bases, with 18 bases between them. CDR3 sequence: CASSYSGLPLPSEQYF. The CDR3 DNA sequence: TGTGCCAGCAGTTACTCTGGACTACCTCTACCCAGCGAGCAGTACTTC.

This chain uses TRBV2 with TRBJ1-1; D is ambiguous. V was shortened by 5 bases and J by 1 base, with 5 bases between the two germline ends. This CDR3 contains 12 residues. Germline CDR1 SNHLY, CDR2 FYNNEI. The DNA for the CDR3 is TGTGCCAGCAGTCAACAGAACACTGAAGCTTTCTTT. Translation: CASSQQNTEAFF.

V is TRBV5-1 and J is TRBJ2-3; 8 bases are a match to TRBD2. Unmatched junction bases numbered 7, after V lost 0 bases and J lost 4 bases. The CDR3 has 16 residues. Germline CDR1 reads SGHRS; CDR2 reads YFSETQ. CDR3 protein: CASSLAASGSPDTQYF. The CDR3 bases are TGCGCCAGCAGCTTGGCTGCTAGCGGGTCTCCAGATACGCAGTATTTT.

The V call is TRBV15, the J call TRBJ1-6, with 8 nucleotides matching TRBD1. The CDR3 runs to 15 residues. In germline, CDR1 is LNHNV, CDR2 YYDKDF (reference sequence). Trimming at V came to 1 base and at J to 7 bases, leaving 3 bases not matched to a gene. As DNA, the CDR3 is TGTGCCACCAGCAGAGCGCAGGGGGCAAATTCACCCCTCCACTTT. Translation gives CATSRAQGANSPLHF.